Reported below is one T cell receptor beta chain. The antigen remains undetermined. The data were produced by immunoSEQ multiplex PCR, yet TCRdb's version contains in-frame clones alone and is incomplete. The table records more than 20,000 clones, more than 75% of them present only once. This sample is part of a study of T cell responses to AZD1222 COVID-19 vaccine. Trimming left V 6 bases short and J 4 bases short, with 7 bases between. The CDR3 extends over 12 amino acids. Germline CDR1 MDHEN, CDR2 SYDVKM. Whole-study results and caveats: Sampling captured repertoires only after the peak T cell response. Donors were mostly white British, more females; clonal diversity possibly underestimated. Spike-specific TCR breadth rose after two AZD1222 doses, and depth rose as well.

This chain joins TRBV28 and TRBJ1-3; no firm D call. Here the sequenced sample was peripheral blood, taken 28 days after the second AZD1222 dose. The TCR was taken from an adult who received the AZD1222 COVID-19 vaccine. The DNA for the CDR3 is TGTGCCAGCAGGCCACCGGGAAACACCATATATTTT. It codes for CASRPPGNTIYF.